The sequence of this T cell receptor (beta chain) was determined in a study of T cells after yellow fever vaccination. Study details: SMART-Seq v4 Ultra Low Input served to prepare low-cell-number fractions. Study findings and constraints: After the booster, around 95% of CD4 and more than 85% of CD8 primary-response clones were re-detected.

This clonotype was counted a few times. Its specificity is unknown. A 5'RACE template-switching step, the method used to make TCR cDNA, added a universal primer site and UMIs. TCRdb used MiXCR to reprocess the 5' RACE reads, holding one entry per CDR3 protein. Counted here are hundreds of thousands of distinct CDR3 sequences, approximately 13% occurring once; the ten biggest clones make up about 14%. Germline V gives CDR1 SGHAT, CDR2 FQNNGV. CDR3 size: 16 residues. V was pared by 5 bases and J by 1 base, with 15 bases between. Sequenced material: PBMCs, taken on the day of the yellow fever booster vaccination. This clonotype was obtained from a man under 40 who received the YFV17D yellow fever vaccine. The V gene is TRBV11-2, the J gene TRBJ2-1, with D possibly matching TRBD2 (5 bases). The CDR3 sequence: CASSLHAGLSYNEQFF. Written as DNA, the CDR3 is TGTGCCAGCAGCCTTCATGCGGGTCTGTCCTACAATGAGCAGTTCTTC.